These T cell receptor beta chains were read from a single sample in a study of Tregs in tolerant kidney transplant recipients. The assay was immunoSEQ multiplex PCR, and TCRdb's table has in-frame clones only and misses some. The repertoire holds about 77,000 clones, with roughly 98% as singletons. The input for sequencing was CD4+ T cells from blood, taken before the transplant. The receptors were sampled from a human donor who received a combined kidney and bone marrow transplant. Each CDR3 is given with its conserved first and last residue. A D gene is named only where the DNA matches it firmly. Some rows mark clone size as missing; the rest say once, few, many or name a class of expanded clone.

d_call: -; v_call: TRBV19; clone_size: -; j_call: TRBJ2-1; cdr3_aa: CASSIEAGNYNEQFF; cdr3_nt: TGTGCCAGTAGTATAGAGGCAGGGAACTACAATGAGCAGTTCTTC
d_call: -; v_call: TRBV29-1; clone_size: -; j_call: TRBJ1-5; cdr3_aa: CSVALGSAQPQHF; cdr3_nt: TGCAGCGTTGCTCTCGGGTCAGCTCAGCCCCAGCATTTT
d_call: -; v_call: TRBV7-2; clone_size: -; j_call: TRBJ1-1; cdr3_aa: CASSRDGGDLGFF; cdr3_nt: TGTGCCAGCAGCCGCGACGGGGGGGATTTAGGTTTCTTT
d_call: -; v_call: TRBV15; clone_size: -; j_call: TRBJ1-6; cdr3_aa: CATSRVGLINSPLHF; cdr3_nt: TGTGCCACCAGCAGAGTTGGACTGATTAATTCACCCCTCCACTTT
d_call: -; v_call: TRBV29-1; clone_size: -; j_call: TRBJ2-3; cdr3_aa: CSVAGSFSSADTQYF; cdr3_nt: TGCAGCGTTGCGGGTAGCTTTTCTTCAGCAGATACGCAGTATTTT
d_call: TRBD1; v_call: TRBV5-1; clone_size: few; j_call: TRBJ1-5; cdr3_aa: CASSSGQGSQPQHF; cdr3_nt: TGCGCCAGCAGCTCCGGACAGGGGAGTCAGCCCCAGCATTTT
d_call: TRBD1; v_call: TRBV6-1; clone_size: -; j_call: TRBJ2-6; cdr3_aa: CASTPRGRGANVLTF; cdr3_nt: TGTGCCAGCACCCCCAGGGGGCGTGGGGCCAACGTCCTGACTTTC
d_call: TRBD2; v_call: TRBV11-2; clone_size: -; j_call: TRBJ2-5; cdr3_aa: CASSPFLGLRGGLVTQYF; cdr3_nt: TGTGCCAGCAGCCCATTCCTGGGGTTACGGGGGGGCCTTGTGACCCAGTACTTC
d_call: TRBD2; v_call: TRBV7-6; clone_size: -; j_call: TRBJ2-2; cdr3_aa: CASSSLSPAGAPGFTGELFF; cdr3_nt: TGTGCCAGCAGCTCCCTCTCCCCAGCGGGAGCCCCGGGTTTCACCGGGGAGCTGTTTTTT
d_call: TRBD1; v_call: TRBV10-3; clone_size: -; j_call: TRBJ2-7; cdr3_aa: CAISELIGQGSYEQYF; cdr3_nt: TGTGCCATCAGTGAGTTAATAGGACAGGGATCCTACGAGCAGTACTTC
d_call: -; v_call: TRBV30; clone_size: -; j_call: TRBJ1-1; cdr3_aa: CAWRGRLEAFF; cdr3_nt: TGTGCCTGGAGAGGCAGGCTTGAAGCTTTCTTT
d_call: TRBD1; v_call: TRBV28; clone_size: -; j_call: TRBJ1-2; cdr3_aa: CASSLSLSDRAQSGYTF; cdr3_nt: TGTGCCAGCAGTTTGAGTCTCTCCGACAGGGCACAAAGTGGCTACACCTTC
d_call: -; v_call: TRBV7-3; clone_size: -; j_call: TRBJ2-2; cdr3_aa: CASSLLGNRLSTGELFF; cdr3_nt: TGTGCCAGCAGCTTACTTGGCAATCGCTTATCAACCGGGGAGCTGTTTTTT
d_call: -; v_call: TRBV25-1; clone_size: -; j_call: TRBJ1-1; cdr3_aa: CASTSRGIPTAFF; cdr3_nt: TGTGCCAGCACCTCTCGAGGCATTCCTACAGCTTTCTTT
d_call: -; v_call: TRBV10-1; clone_size: -; j_call: TRBJ1-4; cdr3_aa: CASSEATENEKLFF; cdr3_nt: TGCGCCAGCAGTGAGGCCACAGAGAATGAAAAACTGTTTTTT
d_call: TRBD2; v_call: TRBV7-2; clone_size: once; j_call: TRBJ2-5; cdr3_aa: CASSRTSQQETQYF; cdr3_nt: TGTGCCAGCAGCCGGACTAGTCAGCAAGAGACCCAGTACTTC
d_call: -; v_call: TRBV6-6; clone_size: -; j_call: TRBJ2-7; cdr3_aa: CASSRTGSLGQYF; cdr3_nt: TGTGCCAGCAGCAGAACCGGGAGCTTAGGACAGTACTTC
d_call: -; v_call: TRBV28; clone_size: -; j_call: TRBJ2-1; cdr3_aa: CASSFAGSYNEQFF; cdr3_nt: TGTGCCAGCAGTTTCGCAGGTAGCTACAATGAGCAGTTCTTC
d_call: -; v_call: TRBV5-1; clone_size: -; j_call: TRBJ1-1; cdr3_aa: CASSLDRATEAFF; cdr3_nt: TGCGCCAGCAGCTTGGACAGGGCTACTGAAGCTTTCTTT
d_call: -; v_call: TRBV5-1; clone_size: -; j_call: TRBJ1-5; cdr3_aa: CASSLGQANQPQHF; cdr3_nt: TGCGCCAGCAGCTTGGGACAGGCAAATCAGCCCCAGCATTTT
d_call: -; v_call: TRBV11-1; clone_size: -; j_call: TRBJ1-3; cdr3_aa: CASSQSPGVEYF; cdr3_nt: TGTGCCAGCAGCCAATCGCCGGGTGTGGAATATTTT
d_call: TRBD1; v_call: TRBV5-5; clone_size: -; j_call: TRBJ1-1; cdr3_aa: CASSRQGNTEAFF; cdr3_nt: TGTGCCAGCAGCCGACAGGGGAACACTGAAGCTTTCTTT
d_call: TRBD1; v_call: TRBV5-6; clone_size: -; j_call: TRBJ2-4; cdr3_aa: CASSAGTGGHTTGNIQYF; cdr3_nt: TGTGCCAGCAGCGCCGGGACAGGGGGACACACTACAGGGAACATTCAGTACTTC
d_call: -; v_call: TRBV4-3; clone_size: -; j_call: TRBJ2-3; cdr3_aa: CASSQDPHTDTQYF; cdr3_nt: TGCGCCAGCAGCCAAGACCCACACACAGATACGCAGTATTTT
d_call: -; v_call: TRBV27; clone_size: -; j_call: TRBJ2-7; cdr3_aa: CASSLRDKTYEQYF; cdr3_nt: TGTGCCAGCAGTTTAAGGGACAAGACCTACGAGCAGTACTTC
d_call: -; v_call: TRBV11-2; clone_size: -; j_call: TRBJ2-3; cdr3_aa: CASSLRWGTQSNTQYF; cdr3_nt: TGTGCCAGCAGCTTAAGGTGGGGCACCCAATCCAATACGCAGTATTTT
d_call: -; v_call: TRBV25-1; clone_size: -; j_call: TRBJ2-3; cdr3_aa: CASSARWDTQYF; cdr3_nt: TGTGCCAGCAGCGCGAGATGGGATACGCAGTATTTT
d_call: -; v_call: TRBV4-2; clone_size: -; j_call: TRBJ1-2; cdr3_aa: CASSQDPERVNYGYTF; cdr3_nt: TGTGCCAGCAGCCAAGATCCCGAGAGGGTCAACTATGGCTACACCTTC
d_call: -; v_call: TRBV14; clone_size: -; j_call: TRBJ1-1; cdr3_aa: CASSQLRTEAFF; cdr3_nt: TGTGCCAGCAGCCAGTTGAGGACTGAAGCTTTCTTT
d_call: TRBD1; v_call: TRBV25-1; clone_size: -; j_call: TRBJ2-3; cdr3_aa: CASSEYLGQGLGDTQYF; cdr3_nt: TGTGCCAGCAGTGAATATTTGGGACAGGGATTAGGAGATACGCAGTATTTT
d_call: TRBD1; v_call: TRBV5-6; clone_size: -; j_call: TRBJ1-5; cdr3_aa: CASSLGTGVQPQHF; cdr3_nt: TGTGCCAGCAGCTTAGGGACAGGGGTACAGCCCCAGCATTTT
d_call: TRBD1; v_call: TRBV19; clone_size: -; j_call: TRBJ2-1; cdr3_aa: CASSTRQGVFDEQFF; cdr3_nt: TGTGCCAGTAGTACTCGACAGGGGGTCTTTGATGAGCAGTTCTTC
d_call: TRBD1; v_call: TRBV7-9; clone_size: -; j_call: TRBJ1-1; cdr3_aa: CASSLTGQTLGAFF; cdr3_nt: TGTGCCAGCAGCTTAACGGGACAGACTTTAGGAGCTTTCTTT
d_call: TRBD1; v_call: TRBV19; clone_size: -; j_call: TRBJ1-1; cdr3_aa: CASISKDREAFF; cdr3_nt: TGTGCCAGTATTTCTAAGGACAGGGAAGCTTTCTTT
d_call: TRBD2; v_call: TRBV5-6; clone_size: once; j_call: TRBJ2-7; cdr3_aa: CASSYVAGVYFSDSYEQYF; cdr3_nt: TGTGCCAGCAGCTATGTAGCGGGAGTTTACTTTAGTGACTCCTACGAGCAGTACTTC
d_call: -; v_call: TRBV29-1; clone_size: -; j_call: TRBJ2-1; cdr3_aa: CSVDRTHAYNEQFF; cdr3_nt: TGCAGCGTTGACAGGACTCATGCCTACAATGAGCAGTTCTTC
d_call: -; v_call: TRBV4-3; clone_size: -; j_call: TRBJ2-2; cdr3_aa: CASSQDRLNTGELFF; cdr3_nt: TGCGCCAGCAGCCAAGACAGGCTTAACACCGGGGAGCTGTTTTTT
d_call: TRBD1; v_call: TRBV2; clone_size: -; j_call: TRBJ1-2; cdr3_aa: CASTTTGDGYTF; cdr3_nt: TGTGCCAGCACGACGACAGGGGACGGCTACACCTTC
d_call: TRBD1; v_call: TRBV2; clone_size: once; j_call: TRBJ2-7; cdr3_aa: CASKGLTGTGYPYEQYF; cdr3_nt: TGTGCCAGCAAAGGACTAACCGGGACAGGGTACCCCTACGAGCAGTACTTC
d_call: TRBD1; v_call: TRBV5-5; clone_size: -; j_call: TRBJ1-4; cdr3_aa: CASRRSPQGFNEKLFF; cdr3_nt: TGTGCCAGCAGACGGAGCCCACAGGGGTTTAATGAAAAACTGTTTTTT
d_call: -; v_call: TRBV18; clone_size: -; j_call: TRBJ2-1; cdr3_aa: CASSPGGGYNEQFF; cdr3_nt: TGTGCCAGCTCACCGGGGGGAGGCTACAATGAGCAGTTCTTC
d_call: -; v_call: TRBV7-6; clone_size: -; j_call: TRBJ2-1; cdr3_aa: CASSHPVGSPYNEQFF; cdr3_nt: TGTGCCAGCAGCCACCCCGTTGGGAGCCCCTACAATGAGCAGTTCTTC
d_call: TRBD2; v_call: TRBV29-1; clone_size: -; j_call: TRBJ2-1; cdr3_aa: CSVPRESSGKAYNEQFF; cdr3_nt: TGCAGCGTTCCACGCGAGAGTAGCGGGAAAGCCTACAATGAGCAGTTCTTC
d_call: TRBD1; v_call: TRBV19; clone_size: -; j_call: TRBJ2-5; cdr3_aa: CASSTGDREETQYF; cdr3_nt: TGTGCCAGTAGTACTGGGGACAGAGAAGAGACCCAGTACTTC
d_call: TRBD1; v_call: TRBV7-9; clone_size: -; j_call: TRBJ1-6; cdr3_aa: CASSSGQGNNSPLHF; cdr3_nt: TGTGCCAGCAGTTCGGGACAGGGGAATAATTCACCCCTCCACTTT
d_call: -; v_call: TRBV19; clone_size: -; j_call: TRBJ1-2; cdr3_aa: CASCEGGYTF; cdr3_nt: TGTGCCAGTTGTGAGGGTGGCTACACCTTC
d_call: -; v_call: TRBV5-4; clone_size: -; j_call: TRBJ2-5; cdr3_aa: CASSLAAGQETQYF; cdr3_nt: TGTGCCAGCAGCTTGGCCGCAGGGCAAGAGACCCAGTACTTC
d_call: -; v_call: TRBV6-1; clone_size: -; j_call: TRBJ1-5; cdr3_aa: CASTPQGDSNQPQHF; cdr3_nt: TGTGCCAGCACCCCACAGGGAGATAGCAATCAGCCCCAGCATTTT
d_call: TRBD2; v_call: TRBV29-1; clone_size: -; j_call: TRBJ2-1; cdr3_aa: CSVEGASGGAVEQFF; cdr3_nt: TGCAGCGTTGAGGGCGCTAGCGGGGGGGCGGTTGAGCAGTTCTTC
d_call: TRBD2; v_call: TRBV5-1; clone_size: -; j_call: TRBJ2-3; cdr3_aa: CASSLVASGDLKSTDTQYF; cdr3_nt: TGCGCCAGCAGCTTGGTGGCTAGCGGGGACCTAAAAAGCACAGATACGCAGTATTTT
d_call: TRBD1; v_call: TRBV6-5; clone_size: -; j_call: TRBJ2-5; cdr3_aa: CASSAFGRGQETQYF; cdr3_nt: TGTGCCAGCAGTGCGTTTGGCAGGGGGCAAGAGACCCAGTACTTC
d_call: -; v_call: TRBV7-3; clone_size: -; j_call: TRBJ1-1; cdr3_aa: CASSSSGGTEAFF; cdr3_nt: TGTGCCAGCAGCTCCTCCGGGGGCACTGAAGCTTTCTTT
d_call: -; v_call: TRBV7-3; clone_size: -; j_call: TRBJ2-7; cdr3_aa: CASSLGVQGEQYF; cdr3_nt: TGTGCCAGCAGCTTAGGGGTCCAGGGCGAGCAGTACTTC
d_call: -; v_call: TRBV11-3; clone_size: -; j_call: TRBJ2-2; cdr3_aa: CASSQAGELFF; cdr3_nt: TGTGCCAGCAGCCAAGCTGGGGAGCTGTTTTTT
d_call: -; v_call: TRBV6-1; clone_size: -; j_call: TRBJ1-1; cdr3_aa: CASTDLSSKFRNTEAFF; cdr3_nt: TGTGCCAGCACTGACCTATCGAGTAAGTTCCGTAACACTGAAGCTTTCTTT
d_call: TRBD1; v_call: TRBV7-2; clone_size: few; j_call: TRBJ1-2; cdr3_aa: CASSFTGEGVYGYTF; cdr3_nt: TGTGCCAGCAGCTTTACAGGGGAAGGTGTCTATGGCTACACCTTC
d_call: TRBD1; v_call: TRBV6-6; clone_size: -; j_call: TRBJ1-1; cdr3_aa: CASSGRQGGTEAFF; cdr3_nt: TGTGCCAGCAGTGGGAGACAGGGGGGCACTGAAGCTTTCTTT
d_call: -; v_call: TRBV19; clone_size: -; j_call: TRBJ1-1; cdr3_aa: CASSMFPSGAFF; cdr3_nt: TGTGCCAGTAGTATGTTTCCTTCCGGAGCTTTCTTT
d_call: -; v_call: TRBV30; clone_size: -; j_call: TRBJ2-7; cdr3_aa: CAWSDDPSHSEQYF; cdr3_nt: TGTGCCTGGAGTGATGACCCCAGTCACAGCGAGCAGTACTTC
d_call: -; v_call: TRBV11-1; clone_size: once; j_call: TRBJ2-7; cdr3_aa: CASSLQYSGGNSYEQYF; cdr3_nt: TGTGCCAGCAGCCTTCAGTACTCGGGGGGCAACTCCTACGAGCAGTACTTC